This T cell receptor beta chain was documented in a study of blood T cell repertoires in COVID-19. Source study methods: Counts of nucleated cells, estimated from reference gene primer amplification, were obtained. Method: immunoSEQ multiplex PCR; TCRdb's copy keeps in-frame clones and lacks some. Clonal size and the V and J genes are those of that table, whereas D and trimming came from the DNA. The sample lists 220,000 or so clones, around 88% occurring once. This CDR3 has 15 residues. V was cut by 4 bases and J by 1 base, with 13 bases left in between. CDR1 SNHLY and CDR2 FYNNEI come from the germline V gene. Participants reported their clinical history, and cohort assignment relied on those reports.

This receptor was identified in a woman in her 50s with acute COVID-19. Sequences were obtained from PBMCs or T cells enriched from blood (not recorded which). This chain joins TRBV2 and TRBJ1-1; perhaps TRBD1 as D (6 bases). Written as DNA, the CDR3 is TGTGCCAGCAGTGGGCCCCTGGGACAGAACACTGAAGCTTTCTTT. It codes for CASSGPLGQNTEAFF.